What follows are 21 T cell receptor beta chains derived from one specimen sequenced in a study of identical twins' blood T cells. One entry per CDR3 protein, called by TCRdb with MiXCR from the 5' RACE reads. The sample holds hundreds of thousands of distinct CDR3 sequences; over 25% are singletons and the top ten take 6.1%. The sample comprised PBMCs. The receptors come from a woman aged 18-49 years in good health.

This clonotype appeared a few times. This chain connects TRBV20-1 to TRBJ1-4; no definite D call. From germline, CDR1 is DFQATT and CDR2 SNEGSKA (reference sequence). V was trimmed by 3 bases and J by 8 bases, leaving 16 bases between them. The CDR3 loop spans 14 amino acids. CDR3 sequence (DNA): TGCAGTGCTAGCCGGCGAGGGCGTGGGGAAAAACTGTTTTTT. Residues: CSASRRGRGEKLFF.

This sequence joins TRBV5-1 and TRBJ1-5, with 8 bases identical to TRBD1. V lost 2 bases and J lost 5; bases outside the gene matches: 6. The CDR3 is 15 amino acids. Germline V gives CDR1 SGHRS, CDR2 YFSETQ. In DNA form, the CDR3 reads TGCGCCAGCAGCTTCTCCTCAGGGGGCGATCAGCCCCAGCATTTT. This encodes CASSFSSGGDQPQHF.

The CDR3 DNA is TGCGCCAGCAGGCCTAATAATGAAAAACTGTTTTTT. Its translation is CASRPNNEKLFF. The chain employs TRBV5-1 and TRBJ1-4; D remains unclear. The length of the CDR3 is 12 residues. Germline CDR1 SGHRS, CDR2 YFSETQ. Trimming pared 5 bases from V and 4 bases from J, leaving 6 bases between. The full variable domain, in which reference TRBV5-1 and TRBJ1-4 provide the parts outside the CDR3, is KAGVTQTPRYLIKTRGQQVTLSCSPISGHRSVSWYQQTPGQGLQFLFEYFSETQRNKGNFPGRFSGRQFSNSRSEMNVSTLELGDSALYLCASRPNNEKLFFGSGTQLSVL.

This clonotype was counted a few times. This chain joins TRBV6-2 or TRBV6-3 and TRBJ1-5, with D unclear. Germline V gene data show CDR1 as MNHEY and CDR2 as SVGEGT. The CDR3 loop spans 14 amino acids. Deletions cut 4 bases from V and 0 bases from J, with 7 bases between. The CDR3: CASSWAASNQPQHF. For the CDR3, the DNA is TGTGCCAGCAGTTGGGCAGCTAGCAATCAGCCCCAGCATTTT.

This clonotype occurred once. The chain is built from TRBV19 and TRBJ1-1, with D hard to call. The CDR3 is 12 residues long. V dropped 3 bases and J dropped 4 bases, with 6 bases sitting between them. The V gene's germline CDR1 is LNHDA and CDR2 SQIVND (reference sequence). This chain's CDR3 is CASSISPTEAFF. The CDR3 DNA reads TGTGCCAGTAGTATCAGTCCCACTGAAGCTTTCTTT.

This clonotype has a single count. CDR3 nucleotide sequence: TGCAGTGCTAGATTAGGGGGGAAGGAGACCCAGTACTTC. Translating gives CSARLGGKETQYF. The rearrangement uses TRBV20-1 and TRBJ2-5; D is possibly TRBD1 or TRBD2 (6 bases each). CDR3 length equals 13 residues. Trimming cost V 2 bases and J 5 bases, with 12 bases left between them. CDR1 is DFQATT and CDR2 is SNEGSKA in the germline V gene (reference sequence).

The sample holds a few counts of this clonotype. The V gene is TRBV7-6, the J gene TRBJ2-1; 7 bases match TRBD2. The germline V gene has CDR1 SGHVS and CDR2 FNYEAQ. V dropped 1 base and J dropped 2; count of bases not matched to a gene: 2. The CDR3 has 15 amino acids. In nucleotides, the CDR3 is TGTGCCAGCAGCTTAGGAGCGGGGACCTACAATGAGCAGTTCTTC. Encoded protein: CASSLGAGTYNEQFF.

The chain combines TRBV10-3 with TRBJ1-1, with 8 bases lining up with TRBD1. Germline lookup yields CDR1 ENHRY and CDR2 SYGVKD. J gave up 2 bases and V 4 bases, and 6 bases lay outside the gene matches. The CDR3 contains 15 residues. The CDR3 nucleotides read TGTGCCATCAGTGCAACAGGGGGTTCTAACACTGAAGCTTTCTTT. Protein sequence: CAISATGGSNTEAFF.

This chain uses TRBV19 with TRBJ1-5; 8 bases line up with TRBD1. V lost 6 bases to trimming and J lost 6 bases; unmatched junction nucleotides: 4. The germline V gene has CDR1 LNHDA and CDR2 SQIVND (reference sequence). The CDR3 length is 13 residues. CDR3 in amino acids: CASSPDRGQPQHF. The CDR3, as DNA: TGTGCCAGTAGCCCAGACAGGGGTCAGCCCCAGCATTTT. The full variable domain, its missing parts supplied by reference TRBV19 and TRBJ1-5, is DGGITQSPKYLFRKEGQNVTLSCEQNLNHDAMYWYRQDPGQGLRLIYYSQIVNDFQKGDIAEGYSVSREKKESFPLTVTSAQKNPTAFYLCASSPDRGQPQHFGDGTRLSIL.

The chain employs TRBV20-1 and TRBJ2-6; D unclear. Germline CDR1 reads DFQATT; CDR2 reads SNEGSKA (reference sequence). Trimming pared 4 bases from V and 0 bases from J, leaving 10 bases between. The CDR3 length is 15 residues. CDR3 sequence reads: CSANNFRSGANVLTF. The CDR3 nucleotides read TGCAGTGCTAACAACTTCCGCTCTGGGGCCAACGTCCTGACTTTC.

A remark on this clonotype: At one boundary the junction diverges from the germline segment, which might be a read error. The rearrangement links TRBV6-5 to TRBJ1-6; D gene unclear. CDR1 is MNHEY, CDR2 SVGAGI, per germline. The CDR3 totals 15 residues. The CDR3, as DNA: TGTGCCGGCAGTTCAACGCCATGGGGTAATTCACCCCTCCACTTT. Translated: CAGSSTPWGNSPLHF.

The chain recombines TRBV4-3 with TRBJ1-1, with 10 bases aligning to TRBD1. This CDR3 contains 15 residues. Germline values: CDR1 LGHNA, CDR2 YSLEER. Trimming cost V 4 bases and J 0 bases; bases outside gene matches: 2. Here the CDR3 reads CASSRGQGVNTEAFF. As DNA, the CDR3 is TGCGCCAGCAGCCGAGGACAGGGGGTGAACACTGAAGCTTTCTTT.

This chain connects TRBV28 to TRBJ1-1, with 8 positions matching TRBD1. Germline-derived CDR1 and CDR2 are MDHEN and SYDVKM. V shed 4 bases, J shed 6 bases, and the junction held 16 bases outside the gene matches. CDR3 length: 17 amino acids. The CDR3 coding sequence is TGTGCCAGCAGTTCACCCGGACAGGGCGGAATGAGAGCTGAAGCTTTCTTT. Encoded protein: CASSSPGQGGMRAEAFF.

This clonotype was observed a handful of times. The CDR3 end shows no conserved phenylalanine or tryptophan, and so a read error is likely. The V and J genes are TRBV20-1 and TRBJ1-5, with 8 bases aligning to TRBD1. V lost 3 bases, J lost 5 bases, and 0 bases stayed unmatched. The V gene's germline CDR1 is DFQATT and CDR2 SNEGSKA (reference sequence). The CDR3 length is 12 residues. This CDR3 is CSARDRDQPQHL. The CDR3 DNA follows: TGCAGTGCTAGGGACAGGGATCAGCCCCAGCATCTT.

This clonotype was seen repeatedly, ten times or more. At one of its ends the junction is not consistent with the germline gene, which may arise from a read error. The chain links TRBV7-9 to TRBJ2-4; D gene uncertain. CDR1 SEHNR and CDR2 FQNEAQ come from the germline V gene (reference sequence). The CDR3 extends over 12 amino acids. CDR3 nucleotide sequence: TGCGCCAGCAGCTCCGGACGAAACATTCAGTACTTC. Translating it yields CASSSGRNIQYF.

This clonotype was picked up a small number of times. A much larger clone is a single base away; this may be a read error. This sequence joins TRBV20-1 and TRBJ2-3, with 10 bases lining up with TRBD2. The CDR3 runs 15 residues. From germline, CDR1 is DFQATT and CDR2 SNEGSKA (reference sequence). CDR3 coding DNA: TGCGGTGCTAGAGTAGCGGGGGGTGAGGTGGATACGCAGTATTTT. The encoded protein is CGARVAGGEVDTQYF.

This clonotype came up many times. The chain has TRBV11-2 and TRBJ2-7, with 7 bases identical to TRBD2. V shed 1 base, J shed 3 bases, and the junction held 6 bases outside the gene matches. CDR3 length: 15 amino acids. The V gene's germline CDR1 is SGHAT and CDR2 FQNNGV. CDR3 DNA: TGTGCCAGCAGCTTAGCGGGGAGCGGGGACTACGAGCAGTACTTC. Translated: CASSLAGSGDYEQYF. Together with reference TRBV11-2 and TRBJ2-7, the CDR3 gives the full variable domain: EAGVAQSPRYKIIEKRQSVAFWCNPISGHATLYWYQQILGQGPKLLIQFQNNGVVDDSQLPKDRFSAERLKGVDSTLKIQPAKLEDSAVYLCASSLAGSGDYEQYFGPGTRLTVT.

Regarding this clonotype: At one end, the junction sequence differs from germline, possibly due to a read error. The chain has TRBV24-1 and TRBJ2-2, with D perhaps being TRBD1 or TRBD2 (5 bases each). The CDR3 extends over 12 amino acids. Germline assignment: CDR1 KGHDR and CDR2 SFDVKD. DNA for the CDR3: TGTGCCACTAGTGAGGGGACCGGGGAGCTGTTTTTT. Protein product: CATSEGTGELFF.

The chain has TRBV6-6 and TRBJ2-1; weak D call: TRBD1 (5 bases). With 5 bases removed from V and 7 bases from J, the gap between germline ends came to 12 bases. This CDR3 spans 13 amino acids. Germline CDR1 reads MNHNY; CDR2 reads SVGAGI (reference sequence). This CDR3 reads CASSSLGQNEQFF. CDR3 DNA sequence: TGTGCCAGCAGTAGTTTGGGGCAGAATGAGCAGTTCTTC.

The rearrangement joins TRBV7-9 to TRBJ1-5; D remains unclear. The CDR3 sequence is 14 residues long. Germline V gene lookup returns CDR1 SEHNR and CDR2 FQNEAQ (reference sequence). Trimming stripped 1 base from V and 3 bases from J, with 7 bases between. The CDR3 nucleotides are TGTGCCAGCAGCTTAGGAGGGCACAATCAGCCCCAGCATTTT. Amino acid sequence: CASSLGGHNQPQHF.

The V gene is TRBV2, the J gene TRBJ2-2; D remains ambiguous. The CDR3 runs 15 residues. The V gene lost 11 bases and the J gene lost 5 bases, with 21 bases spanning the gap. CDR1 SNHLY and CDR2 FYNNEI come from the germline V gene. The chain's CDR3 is CAVRPRQAVTGELFF. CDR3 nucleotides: TGTGCCGTCCGACCCCGGCAGGCAGTTACCGGGGAGCTGTTTTTT.